The 4 T cell receptor beta chains below all came from one sample that was sequenced in a study of blood T cell repertoires in COVID-19. Assay: immunoSEQ multiplex PCR; the TCRdb copy retains only in-frame clones and omits some. This table has more than 300,000 clones, about 88% appearing once. Sequencing was carried out using PBMCs or T cells enriched from blood (not recorded which). Every receptor here comes from a young woman who had recovered from COVID-19.

The chain combines TRBV6-1 with TRBJ2-5, with D possibly being TRBD2 (5 bases). Germline CDR1 MNHNS, CDR2 SASEGT. Trimming removed 3 bases from V and 6 bases from J, with 20 bases in between. This CDR3 has 16 amino acids. The CDR3 here is CASSDKTGNRWKTQYF. The CDR3 nucleotides are TGTGCCAGCAGTGATAAAACCGGGAACCGATGGAAGACCCAGTACTTC.

The chain couples TRBV7-9 to TRBJ2-3; D perhaps matches TRBD2 (5 bases). The CDR3 covers 12 residues. Germline lookup yields CDR1 SEHNR and CDR2 FQNEAQ (reference sequence). Trimming removed 5 bases at V and 4 bases at J, with 7 bases between. The CDR3 DNA reads as TGTGCCAGCAGCCGGGGTCCAGATACGCAGTATTTT. As protein: CASSRGPDTQYF.

This clone was picked up a small number of times. The chain employs TRBV3-1 (or the pseudogene TRBV3-2) and TRBJ2-1, with D possibly TRBD2 on 6 matching bases. The germline gives CDR1 LGHDT, CDR2 YNNKEL (reference sequence). V was cut by 1 base and J by 6 bases, with 10 bases left in between. This CDR3 is built from 14 residues. The CDR3 DNA reads as TGTGCCAGCAGCCAAGTCGGAGCGGGCAATGAGCAGTTCTTC. Protein sequence: CASSQVGAGNEQFF.

J is TRBJ1-2 and V is TRBV24-1, with a weak D call TRBD1 (6 bases). The CDR3 is made up of 15 amino acids. CDR1 is KGHDR, CDR2 SFDVKD, per germline. Trimming took off 2 bases at V and 5 bases at J, with 14 bases between the two ends. The CDR3 here is CATSDCLQGRYGYTF. In DNA form, the CDR3 reads TGTGCCACCAGTGATTGCTTACAGGGCCGGTATGGCTACACCTTC.